The 15 T cell receptor beta chains listed next were all sequenced from one sample in a study of monozygotic twins with inflammatory bowel disease. TCRdb derives one entry per CDR3 protein from the 5' RACE reads, leaving out DNA. The sample has roughly 330,000 distinct CDR3 sequences. The specimen was blood. The receptors stem from a human donor with ulcerative colitis or Crohn's disease, or a healthy co-twin of an affected twin (not recorded which).

This chain joins TRBV30 and TRBJ1-1. Germline CDR1 and CDR2: GTSNPN and SVGIG (reference sequence). This CDR3 region has 13 residues. The CDR3 loop reads CAWSVTVNTEAFF.

The chain joins TRBV14 to TRBJ2-7; TCRdb returns TRBD1, unconfirmable since there is no DNA. This CDR3 spans 15 amino acids. The germline CDR1 and CDR2 sequences are SGHDN and FVKESK. CDR3 region: CASSQGGTGNYEQYF.

The V and J genes are TRBV20-1 and TRBJ2-1; the D gene TCRdb calls, TRBD2, cannot be checked with no DNA. Germline loops: CDR1 DFQATT, CDR2 SNEGSKA (reference sequence). This CDR3 comprises 15 residues. The CDR3 is CSASGGSSSYNEQFF.

This chain connects TRBV19 to TRBJ1-1. The CDR3 spans 13 residues. Per germline, CDR1 LNHDA and CDR2 SQIVND (reference sequence). CDR3 amino acids: CASKRALNTEAFF.

This sequence joins TRBV2 and TRBJ2-3. The length of the CDR3 is 12 residues. CDR1 is SNHLY, CDR2 FYNNEI, per germline. The CDR3 here is CASSRSADTQYF. The entire variable domain, with the rest obtained from reference TRBV2 and TRBJ2-3, is as follows: EPEVTQTPSHQVTQMGQEVILRCVPISNHLYFYWYRQILGQKVEFLVSFYNNEISEKSEIFDDQFSVERPDGSNFTLKIRSTKLEDSAMYFCASSRSADTQYFGPGTRLTVL.

The V gene is TRBV5-6, the J gene TRBJ1-6; TCRdb calls TRBD1, which cannot be checked without DNA. Germline V gene sequence: CDR1 SGHDT, CDR2 YYEEEE. The CDR3 sequence is 14 residues long. CDR3 loop: CASSLGDRNSPLHF.

This chain joins TRBV14 and TRBJ1-5. This CDR3 region has 13 residues. CDR1 SGHDN and CDR2 FVKESK come from the germline V gene. CDR3 amino acids: CASSPDGYQPQHF.

The chain joins TRBV3-1 to TRBJ2-7; TCRdb designates TRBD1, a call that cannot be tested without DNA. Germline CDR1 LGHDT, CDR2 YNNKEL (reference sequence). This CDR3 region has 14 residues. The CDR3 sequence: CASSHVGLPGEQYF.

V is TRBV11-2 and J is TRBJ2-7; TCRdb calls TRBD1, which cannot be checked without DNA. The germline V gene encodes CDR1 SGHAT and CDR2 FQNNGV. This CDR3 is built from 15 residues. CDR3 in amino acids: CASGSTGTGAYEQYF.

The chain is built from TRBV7-2 and TRBJ2-2. The germline CDR1 and CDR2 sequences are SGHTA and FQGNSA. The CDR3 is 15 amino acids. The CDR3 reads CASSLARANTGELFF.

V usage is TRBV7-2 and J usage is TRBJ1-1. The length of the CDR3 is 15 residues. CDR1 and CDR2 (germline): SGHTA, FQGNSA. This CDR3 reads CASSLRSVSNTEAFF.

The chain couples TRBV18 to TRBJ1-3. The CDR3 extends over 16 amino acids. Germline V lookup: CDR1 KGHSH, CDR2 LQKENI. The CDR3 region is CASSPNGLLSGNTIYF.

This chain joins TRBV28 and TRBJ2-4; TCRdb calls TRBD1, which cannot be checked without DNA. Looked up from germline, CDR1 is MDHEN and CDR2 is SYDVKM. This CDR3 has 15 residues. CDR3 sequence reads: CALGPGGSSKNIQYF.

The chain couples TRBV7-2 to TRBJ1-2; without DNA, the TCRdb call of TRBD1 cannot be checked. The CDR3 length is 14 residues. Per the germline V gene, CDR1 is SGHTA and CDR2 is FQGNSA. CDR3 in amino acids: CASSLGQANYGYTF.

The chain joins TRBV28 to TRBJ2-2; checking the TCRdb D call of TRBD1 is not possible without DNA. CDR3 length equals 16 residues. CDR1 MDHEN and CDR2 SYDVKM come from the germline V gene. The CDR3 is CAGQGGAKGSTGELFF.